A selection of T cell receptor beta chains follows, all from one sample in a study of control samples from healthy donors and cancer patients. Measured with immunoSEQ multiplex PCR; TCRdb has only the in-frame clones, and not every one. This sample has about 120,000 clones, with about 83% found just once. The sample taken for sequencing was blood. Source of these receptors: a man aged 25-40 years in good health. Both conserved end residues are part of each CDR3. The D gene is left open where the match is weak. The size field is filled for only some rows; it gives once, few, many or a size class.

j_gene: TRBJ1-5
len: 14
d_gene: TRBD1
abundance: medium-sized
v_gene: TRBV19
CDR3aa: CASSRGGEGQPQHF
CDR3nt: TGTGCCAGTAGTAGAGGGGGCGAAGGGCAGCCCCAGCATTTT

j_gene: TRBJ1-1
len: 10
d_gene: -
abundance: -
v_gene: TRBV2
CDR3aa: CASSSGSPFF
CDR3nt: TGTGCCAGCAGCTCAGGGTCACCTTTCTTT

j_gene: TRBJ1-1
len: 14
d_gene: TRBD1
abundance: -
v_gene: TRBV6-1
CDR3aa: CASSENRGRTEAFF
CDR3nt: TGTGCCAGCAGTGAGAACAGGGGTCGCACTGAAGCTTTCTTT

j_gene: TRBJ2-3
len: 13
d_gene: -
abundance: -
v_gene: TRBV19
CDR3aa: CASTAGLTDTQYF
CDR3nt: TGTGCCAGTACGGCAGGACTCACAGATACGCAGTATTTT

j_gene: TRBJ2-3
len: 15
d_gene: -
abundance: once
v_gene: TRBV6-1
CDR3aa: CASSETQGVPDTQYF
CDR3nt: TGTGCCAGCAGTGAAACCCAGGGAGTTCCAGATACGCAGTATTTT

j_gene: TRBJ2-2
len: 13
d_gene: -
abundance: once
v_gene: TRBV4-1
CDR3aa: CASSFQLTGELFF
CDR3nt: TGCGCCAGCAGCTTCCAGCTCACCGGGGAGCTGTTTTTT

j_gene: TRBJ1-4
len: 15
d_gene: TRBD1
abundance: -
v_gene: TRBV7-2
CDR3aa: CASSSQGATNEKLFF
CDR3nt: TGTGCCAGCAGCTCGCAGGGGGCAACTAATGAAAAACTGTTTTTT

j_gene: TRBJ2-1
len: 14
d_gene: -
abundance: -
v_gene: TRBV11-2
CDR3aa: CASSVSPSGREQFF
CDR3nt: TGTGCCAGCAGCGTTTCCCCCTCAGGGCGTGAGCAGTTCTTC

j_gene: TRBJ2-1
len: 17
d_gene: TRBD2
abundance: -
v_gene: TRBV7-8
CDR3aa: CASSYPVAGSSYNEQFF
CDR3nt: TGTGCCAGCAGCTACCCGGTAGCGGGGAGCTCCTACAATGAGCAGTTCTTC

j_gene: TRBJ1-2
len: 14
d_gene: TRBD1
abundance: many
v_gene: TRBV20-1
CDR3aa: CSASSSTGSNGYTF
CDR3nt: TGCAGTGCTAGTTCCTCGACAGGGTCTAATGGCTACACCTTC

j_gene: TRBJ1-1
len: 14
d_gene: -
abundance: -
v_gene: TRBV27
CDR3aa: CASQIGIGHTEAFF
CDR3nt: TGTGCCAGCCAGATAGGGATTGGGCACACTGAAGCTTTCTTT

j_gene: TRBJ1-5
len: 13
d_gene: -
abundance: -
v_gene: TRBV5-1
CDR3aa: CASSLAANQPQHF
CDR3nt: TGCGCCAGCAGCTTGGCCGCGAATCAGCCCCAGCATTTT

j_gene: TRBJ1-5
len: 13
d_gene: -
abundance: -
v_gene: TRBV6-5
CDR3aa: CASSGGGNQPQHF
CDR3nt: TGTGCCAGCAGCGGGGGGGGAAATCAGCCCCAGCATTTT

j_gene: TRBJ1-1
len: 14
d_gene: -
abundance: -
v_gene: TRBV18
CDR3aa: CASSPPGTSHVAFF
CDR3nt: TGTGCCAGCTCACCACCAGGGACGTCGCACGTAGCTTTCTTT

j_gene: TRBJ1-1
len: 13
d_gene: -
abundance: -
v_gene: TRBV30
CDR3aa: CAWRAGSNTEAFF
CDR3nt: TGTGCCTGGAGAGCGGGTTCGAACACTGAAGCTTTCTTT

j_gene: TRBJ1-1
len: 14
d_gene: TRBD1
abundance: -
v_gene: TRBV6-6
CDR3aa: CASTPTGLNTEAFF
CDR3nt: TGTGCCAGCACCCCGACAGGGCTGAACACTGAAGCTTTCTTT

j_gene: TRBJ2-1
len: 13
d_gene: -
abundance: -
v_gene: TRBV11-1
CDR3aa: CASSPYPGDEQFF
CDR3nt: TGTGCCAGCAGCCCCTATCCCGGGGATGAGCAGTTCTTC

j_gene: TRBJ1-4
len: 14
d_gene: -
abundance: -
v_gene: TRBV6-6
CDR3aa: CASSHGALNEKLFF
CDR3nt: TGTGCCAGCTCTCACGGGGCACTAAATGAAAAACTGTTTTTT

j_gene: TRBJ2-5
len: 15
d_gene: -
abundance: -
v_gene: TRBV7-2
CDR3aa: CASSATGLPGETQYF
CDR3nt: TGTGCCAGCAGCGCCACAGGGCTACCGGGGGAGACCCAGTACTTC

j_gene: TRBJ1-1
len: 13
d_gene: -
abundance: -
v_gene: TRBV7-2
CDR3aa: CASKIPRDNEAFF
CDR3nt: TGTGCCAGCAAGATCCCCCGGGACAACGAAGCTTTCTTT

j_gene: TRBJ2-1
len: 15
d_gene: TRBD1
abundance: -
v_gene: TRBV5-1
CDR3aa: CASSLHGTGINEQFF
CDR3nt: TGCGCCAGCAGCTTGCACGGGACAGGGATCAATGAGCAGTTCTTC

j_gene: TRBJ1-2
len: 15
d_gene: -
abundance: -
v_gene: TRBV19
CDR3aa: CASTTTGDNNYGYTF
CDR3nt: TGTGCCAGTACCACGACAGGAGATAATAACTATGGCTACACCTTC

j_gene: TRBJ1-1
len: 16
d_gene: -
abundance: -
v_gene: TRBV6-5
CDR3aa: CASSYSAGPINTEAFF
CDR3nt: TGTGCCAGCAGTTACTCCGCCGGGCCCATTAACACTGAAGCTTTCTTT

j_gene: TRBJ1-1
len: 15
d_gene: -
abundance: -
v_gene: TRBV9
CDR3aa: CASSVLGTANTEAFF
CDR3nt: TGTGCCAGCAGCGTATTGGGGACGGCGAACACTGAAGCTTTCTTT

j_gene: TRBJ2-1
len: 15
d_gene: TRBD2
abundance: -
v_gene: TRBV5-1
CDR3aa: CASSLLAGLNNEQFF
CDR3nt: TGCGCCAGCAGCTTGCTAGCGGGGCTAAACAATGAGCAGTTCTTC

j_gene: TRBJ1-5
len: 15
d_gene: -
abundance: -
v_gene: TRBV30
CDR3aa: CAWSVRQYSNQPQHF
CDR3nt: TGTGCCTGGAGTGTTAGGCAGTATAGCAATCAGCCCCAGCATTTT

j_gene: TRBJ1-2
len: 12
d_gene: -
abundance: -
v_gene: TRBV25-1
CDR3aa: CASARGDYGYTF
CDR3nt: TGTGCCAGCGCCAGAGGGGATTATGGCTACACCTTC

j_gene: TRBJ1-5
len: 14
d_gene: -
abundance: -
v_gene: TRBV3-1/TRBV3-2
CDR3aa: CASSQGSDGQPQHF
CDR3nt: TGTGCCAGCAGCCAAGGTTCCGACGGGCAGCCCCAGCATTTT

j_gene: TRBJ2-7
len: 12
d_gene: -
abundance: -
v_gene: TRBV30
CDR3aa: CAWSPSSYEQYF
CDR3nt: TGTGCCTGGAGCCCTAGTTCCTACGAGCAGTACTTC

j_gene: TRBJ1-5
len: 14
d_gene: -
abundance: -
v_gene: TRBV3-1/TRBV3-2
CDR3aa: CASSPADRLQPQHF
CDR3nt: TGTGCCAGCAGCCCGGCGGACAGATTGCAGCCCCAGCATTTT

j_gene: TRBJ1-1
len: 12
d_gene: -
abundance: -
v_gene: TRBV12-3/TRBV12-4
CDR3aa: CASSLGVTEAFF
CDR3nt: TGTGCCAGCAGCCTAGGGGTTACTGAAGCTTTCTTT

j_gene: TRBJ1-1
len: 14
d_gene: -
abundance: -
v_gene: TRBV5-1
CDR3aa: CASSSVGMNTEAFF
CDR3nt: TGCGCCAGCAGCTCGGTGGGTATGAACACTGAAGCTTTCTTT

j_gene: TRBJ1-2
len: 14
d_gene: -
abundance: -
v_gene: TRBV5-8
CDR3aa: CASSLSQNYYGYTF
CDR3nt: TGTGCCAGCAGCTTGTCACAGAACTACTATGGCTACACCTTC

j_gene: TRBJ2-7
len: 13
d_gene: -
abundance: -
v_gene: TRBV6-5
CDR3aa: CASRRDRPYEQYF
CDR3nt: TGTGCCAGCAGGAGAGACAGGCCCTACGAGCAGTACTTC

j_gene: TRBJ2-3
len: 19
d_gene: -
abundance: -
v_gene: TRBV11-2
CDR3aa: CASSPGRGTWGGGADTQYF
CDR3nt: TGTGCCAGCAGCCCCGGAAGGGGTACGTGGGGGGGCGGCGCAGATACGCAGTATTTT

j_gene: TRBJ1-5
len: 15
d_gene: TRBD1
abundance: once
v_gene: TRBV7-8
CDR3aa: CASSLAGQGNQPQHF
CDR3nt: TGTGCCAGCAGCTTAGCCGGACAGGGCAATCAGCCCCAGCATTTT

j_gene: TRBJ2-2
len: 15
d_gene: -
abundance: -
v_gene: TRBV6-5
CDR3aa: CASSQRGADTGELFF
CDR3nt: TGTGCCAGCAGCCAACGGGGGGCAGACACCGGGGAGCTGTTTTTT

j_gene: TRBJ2-7
len: 14
d_gene: -
abundance: -
v_gene: TRBV18
CDR3aa: CASSPTRDGGVEYF
CDR3nt: TGTGCCAGCTCACCCACCCGGGACGGAGGGGTTGAGTACTTC

j_gene: TRBJ2-1
len: 17
d_gene: TRBD1
abundance: -
v_gene: TRBV30
CDR3aa: CAWSVRPQGPYYNEQFF
CDR3nt: TGTGCCTGGAGTGTAAGGCCACAGGGGCCTTACTACAATGAGCAGTTCTTC

j_gene: TRBJ1-1
len: 17
d_gene: TRBD1
abundance: -
v_gene: TRBV19
CDR3aa: CASSIPPRTGGYPEAFF
CDR3nt: TGTGCCAGTAGTATACCCCCTAGGACAGGGGGGTATCCTGAAGCTTTCTTT

j_gene: TRBJ2-1
len: 17
d_gene: TRBD2
abundance: -
v_gene: TRBV18
CDR3aa: CASSPPRLAGGYNEQFF
CDR3nt: TGTGCCAGCTCACCACCCCGACTAGCGGGGGGCTACAATGAGCAGTTCTTC

j_gene: TRBJ2-1
len: 16
d_gene: -
abundance: -
v_gene: TRBV9
CDR3aa: CASTPGGAVTYNEQFF
CDR3nt: TGTGCCAGCACCCCCGGAGGGGCGGTCACCTACAATGAGCAGTTCTTC

j_gene: TRBJ1-3
len: 16
d_gene: -
abundance: -
v_gene: TRBV6-5
CDR3aa: CASSYSRTVSGNTIYF
CDR3nt: TGTGCCAGCAGTTACTCACGGACAGTCTCTGGAAACACCATATATTTT

j_gene: TRBJ2-5
len: 10
d_gene: -
abundance: many
v_gene: TRBV30
CDR3aa: CAWGEETQYF
CDR3nt: TGTGCCTGGGGCGAAGAGACCCAGTACTTC

j_gene: TRBJ1-4
len: 17
d_gene: -
abundance: -
v_gene: TRBV4-2
CDR3aa: CASSRDSVSSHNEKLFF
CDR3nt: TGTGCCAGCAGCCGCGACAGCGTCTCATCCCATAATGAAAAACTGTTTTTT

j_gene: TRBJ1-2
len: 12
d_gene: -
abundance: -
v_gene: TRBV5-8
CDR3aa: CASSLAGGAKTF
CDR3nt: TGTGCCAGCAGCTTGGCTGGGGGAGCTAAAACCTTC

j_gene: TRBJ1-3
len: 16
d_gene: -
abundance: -
v_gene: TRBV19
CDR3aa: CASSPSGASSGNTIYF
CDR3nt: TGTGCCAGTAGTCCCTCTGGGGCATCCTCTGGAAACACCATATATTTT

j_gene: TRBJ2-5
len: 14
d_gene: TRBD2
abundance: -
v_gene: TRBV7-3
CDR3aa: CASSFSGWGETQYF
CDR3nt: TGTGCCAGCAGTTTTAGCGGGTGGGGCGAGACCCAGTACTTC

j_gene: TRBJ1-1
len: 13
d_gene: -
abundance: -
v_gene: TRBV12-3/TRBV12-4
CDR3aa: CASSLGSGSEAFF
CDR3nt: TGTGCCAGCAGTCTGGGGTCGGGCTCTGAAGCTTTCTTT

j_gene: TRBJ1-2
len: 13
d_gene: TRBD1
abundance: -
v_gene: TRBV6-6
CDR3aa: CASSYVGQGSYTF
CDR3nt: TGTGCCAGCAGTTACGTCGGACAGGGAAGCTACACCTTC

j_gene: TRBJ1-5
len: 15
d_gene: -
abundance: once
v_gene: TRBV10-3
CDR3aa: CAISGGWADNQPQHF
CDR3nt: TGTGCCATCAGTGGGGGTTGGGCAGACAATCAGCCCCAGCATTTT

j_gene: TRBJ2-1
len: 15
d_gene: TRBD2
abundance: -
v_gene: TRBV27
CDR3aa: CASSPGLPPRNEQFF
CDR3nt: TGTGCCAGCAGCCCGGGACTACCCCCCCGGAATGAGCAGTTCTTC

j_gene: TRBJ2-3
len: 17
d_gene: -
abundance: -
v_gene: TRBV6-1
CDR3aa: CASSEAWGGAGTDTQYF
CDR3nt: TGTGCCAGCAGTGAAGCGTGGGGGGGCGCGGGCACAGATACGCAGTATTTT

j_gene: TRBJ1-1
len: 12
d_gene: -
abundance: -
v_gene: TRBV7-9
CDR3aa: CASSLGYTEAFF
CDR3nt: TGTGCCAGCAGCTTAGGGTACACTGAAGCTTTCTTT

j_gene: TRBJ1-5
len: 14
d_gene: -
abundance: -
v_gene: TRBV28
CDR3aa: CASSRTGGWQPQHF
CDR3nt: TGTGCCAGCAGCCGGACGGGTGGGTGGCAGCCCCAGCATTTT

j_gene: TRBJ1-5
len: 15
d_gene: TRBD1
abundance: -
v_gene: TRBV6-5
CDR3aa: CASTLTGPGDQPQHF
CDR3nt: TGTGCCAGCACCTTGACAGGGCCGGGTGATCAGCCCCAGCATTTT

j_gene: TRBJ1-4
len: 13
d_gene: -
abundance: -
v_gene: TRBV2
CDR3aa: CASSEAEYEKLFF
CDR3nt: TGTGCCAGCAGTGAGGCGGAGTATGAAAAACTGTTTTTT

j_gene: TRBJ2-2
len: 15
d_gene: -
abundance: -
v_gene: TRBV5-1
CDR3aa: CASSLAGFNTGELFF
CDR3nt: TGCGCCAGCAGCTTGGCGGGCTTTAACACCGGGGAGCTGTTTTTT

j_gene: TRBJ1-6
len: 15
d_gene: -
abundance: -
v_gene: TRBV18
CDR3aa: CASSLSGPANSPLHF
CDR3nt: TGTGCCAGCTCACTATCGGGACCCGCCAATTCACCCCTCCACTTT

j_gene: TRBJ2-5
len: 15
d_gene: -
abundance: -
v_gene: TRBV9
CDR3aa: CASSGGPGPKETQYF
CDR3nt: TGTGCCAGCAGCGGAGGACCGGGGCCGAAAGAGACCCAGTACTTC